This entry is about one T cell receptor (beta chain). This sample is drawn from a study of blood T cell repertoires in COVID-19. CDR1 and CDR2 (germline): MNHEY, SVGAGI. CDR3 length equals 14 residues. Trimming cost V 6 bases and J 2 bases, with 11 bases left between them. Original data processing: How many nucleated cells were present was estimated from reference gene primer amplification. Clones were read by immunoSEQ multiplex PCR, and TCRdb kept only the in-frame ones, dropping some. The V and J calls and clone size are taken from that table; D and trimming were inferred from the DNA. This table holds some 250,000 clones, approximately 82% found once.

V usage is TRBV6-5 and J usage is TRBJ2-4; D gene uncertain. Sequencing used peripheral blood. The clonotype comes from a woman between 18 and 30 years old with acute or convalescent COVID-19. The DNA of the CDR3 is TGTGCCAGCAGCCGCGCCGGTTCCAAAAACATTCAGTACTTC. This gives the protein CASSRAGSKNIQYF.